This TCR beta chain was captured in a study of blood T cell repertoires in COVID-19. Study-wide background: From T cells, B-cell-depleted T cells, or PBMCs came the material, which was cDNA or gDNA.

With 4 bases clipped from V and 4 bases from J, the junction kept 7 bases outside the gene matches. This CDR3 is built from 14 residues. The germline gives CDR1 MNHEY, CDR2 SMNVEV (reference sequence). In the original analysis: Amplification from reference gene primers served as the basis for estimated nucleated cell counts. Some clones are missing from TCRdb's copy, which holds only in-frame ones; the method was immunoSEQ multiplex PCR. V and J calls and clone size are copied from that table; D and trimming were computed from the DNA. The table shows approximately 150,000 clones, with 75% to 85% occurring only once.

This clonotype originated in a man between 50 and 59 years old who had recovered from COVID-19. V and J are TRBV27 and TRBJ2-7; 7 positions agree with TRBD1. The sequenced sample was PBMCs or T cells enriched from blood (not recorded which). Written as DNA, the CDR3 is TGTGCCAGCAGTTCAGGACAGGTAGCGTACGAGCAGTACTTC. This gives the protein CASSSGQVAYEQYF.